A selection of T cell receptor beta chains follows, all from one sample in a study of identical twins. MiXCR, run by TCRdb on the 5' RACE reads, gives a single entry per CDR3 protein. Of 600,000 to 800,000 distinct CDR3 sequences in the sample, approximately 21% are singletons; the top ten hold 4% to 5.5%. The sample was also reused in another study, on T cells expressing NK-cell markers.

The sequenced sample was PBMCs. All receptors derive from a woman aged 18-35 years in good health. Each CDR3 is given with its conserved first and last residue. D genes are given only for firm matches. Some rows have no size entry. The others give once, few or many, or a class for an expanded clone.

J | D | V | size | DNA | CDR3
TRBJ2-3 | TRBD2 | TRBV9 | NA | TGTGCCAGCAGCGTCCCACGTAGCGGGAGAGTGTCGCAGTATTTT | CASSVPRSGRVSQYF
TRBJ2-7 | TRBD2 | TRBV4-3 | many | TGCGCCAGCAGCCCTGGACTAGCGGATCGTTTTTACGAGCAGTACTTC | CASSPGLADRFYEQYF
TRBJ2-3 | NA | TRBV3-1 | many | TGTGCCAGCAGCCAATCAGATACGCAGTATTTT | CASSQSDTQYF
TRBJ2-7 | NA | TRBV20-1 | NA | TGCAGTGCCGAAAGGGAGCAGGGTTTGTTCTACGAGCAGTACTTC | CSAEREQGLFYEQYF
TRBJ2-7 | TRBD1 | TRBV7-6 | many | TGTGCCAGCAGCTTAGCCGAGACAGGGAATCAGTACTTC | CASSLAETGNQYF
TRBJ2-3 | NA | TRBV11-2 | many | TGTGCCAGCAGCTTAGAATCAGGGTGGACAGATACGCAGTATTTT | CASSLESGWTDTQYF
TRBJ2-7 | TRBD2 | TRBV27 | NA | TGTGCCAGCTGCCTAGCGGGGGGGCCGCGCGAGCAGTACTTC | CASCLAGGPREQYF
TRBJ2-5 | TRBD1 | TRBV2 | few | TGTGCCAGCAGTGGGGCACGGGGTCCAGGGGGCACTCAAGAGACCCAGTACTTC | CASSGARGPGGTQETQYF
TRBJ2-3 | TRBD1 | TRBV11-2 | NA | TGTGCCAGCAGCACAGGACAGGGCCTTCGCACAGATACGCAGTATTTT | CASSTGQGLRTDTQYF
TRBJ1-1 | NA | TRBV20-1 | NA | TGCAGTGCTAGAGACGGGCTTTTGAACACTGAAGCTTTCTTT | CSARDGLLNTEAFF
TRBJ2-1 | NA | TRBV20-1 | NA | TGCAGTGCTAAAAGAAGCTACACGGGGAATGAGCAGTTCTTC | CSAKRSYTGNEQFF
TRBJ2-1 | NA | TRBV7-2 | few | TGTGCCAGCAGCTTAGCGGTGTCGGTCATTGAGCAGTTCTTC | CASSLAVSVIEQFF
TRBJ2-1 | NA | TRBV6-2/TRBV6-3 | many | TGTGCCGGCGGGAACGGCTACAATGAGCAGTTCTTC | CAGGNGYNEQFF
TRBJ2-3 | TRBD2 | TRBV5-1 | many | TGCGCCAGCAGCTGGGGACTAGCGGGGATCACAGATACGCAGTATTTT | CASSWGLAGITDTQYF
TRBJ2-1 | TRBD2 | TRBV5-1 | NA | TGCGCCAGCAGCTTGCGGACTAGCTATGATGAGCAGTTCTTC | CASSLRTSYDEQFF
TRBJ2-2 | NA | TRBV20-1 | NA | TGCAGTGCCGACTTGAGTGGCACCGGGGAGCTGTTTTTT | CSADLSGTGELFF
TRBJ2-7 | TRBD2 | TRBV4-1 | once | TGCGCCAGCAGCCTCCGAGGGACTAGCGGGTTTGAGCAGTACTTC | CASSLRGTSGFEQYF
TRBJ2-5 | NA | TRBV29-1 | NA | TGCAGCGTTGAAAATGACAGACAAGAGACCCAGTACTTC | CSVENDRQETQYF
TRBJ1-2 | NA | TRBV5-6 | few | TGTGCCAGCAGCTTACCGACAACTAACTATGGCTACACCTTC | CASSLPTTNYGYTF
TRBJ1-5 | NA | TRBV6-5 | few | TGTGCCAGCTCAGGAAGCAATCAGCCCCAGCATTTT | CASSGSNQPQHF
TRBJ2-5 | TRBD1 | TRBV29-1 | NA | TGCAGCGTTGACGTCGAGAGGGACAGCCAAGAGACCCAGTACTTC | CSVDVERDSQETQYF
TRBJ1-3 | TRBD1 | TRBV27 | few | TGTGCCAGCAGTCTCTTGGACAGGGGCTCTGGAAACACCATATATTTT | CASSLLDRGSGNTIYF
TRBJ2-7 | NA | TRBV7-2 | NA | TGTGCCAGCAGCTCACAACAGGGAGTTTCTTACGAGCAGTACTTC | CASSSQQGVSYEQYF
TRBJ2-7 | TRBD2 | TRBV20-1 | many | TGCAGTGCTAGACTAGCGGGCTCCTACGAGCAGTACTTC | CSARLAGSYEQYF
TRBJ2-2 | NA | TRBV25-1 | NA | TGTGCCAGCAGGAAGCCGGGGGACACCGGGGAGCTGTTTTTT | CASRKPGDTGELFF
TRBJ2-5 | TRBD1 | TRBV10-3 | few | TGTGCCATCAGTGACCCCGGGACAGGGCGGGAGACCCAGTACTTC | CAISDPGTGRETQYF
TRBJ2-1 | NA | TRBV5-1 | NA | TGCGCCAGCCAGCTTGGTGGGGGGTCCTACAATGAGCAGTTCTTC | CASQLGGGSYNEQFF
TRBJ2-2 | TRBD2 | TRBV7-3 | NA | TGTGCCAGCAGTTTAGCCCCCTCTATAGCGGGGGGTCGGACCGGGGAGCTGTTTTTT | CASSLAPSIAGGRTGELFF
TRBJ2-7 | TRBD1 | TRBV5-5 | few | TGTGCCAGCAGCCCAAGAGGACAGGGGAGGACCTACGAGCAGTACTTC | CASSPRGQGRTYEQYF
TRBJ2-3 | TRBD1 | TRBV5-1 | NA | TGCGCCAGCAGCGTTGGGACAGGGGGGCAAGATACGCAGTATTTT | CASSVGTGGQDTQYF
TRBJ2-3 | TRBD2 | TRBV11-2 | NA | TGTGCCAGCAGCCCTAGCGGGGGCCTTACAGATACGCAGTATTTT | CASSPSGGLTDTQYF
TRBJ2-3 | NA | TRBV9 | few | TGTGCCAGCAGCGTAGTGACCTTCGCTAGCACAGATACGCAGTATTTT | CASSVVTFASTDTQYF
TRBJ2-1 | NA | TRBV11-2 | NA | TGTGCCAGCAGGACTCTGGGACCCTACAATGAGCAGTTCTTC | CASRTLGPYNEQFF
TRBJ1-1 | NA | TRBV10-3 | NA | TGTGCCATCAAGGATTGGCGACGGAGGGACACTGAAGCTTTCTTT | CAIKDWRRRDTEAFF
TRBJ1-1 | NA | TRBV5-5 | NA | TGTGCCTCAACCCGGGCGAACACTGAAGCTTTCTTT | CASTRANTEAFF
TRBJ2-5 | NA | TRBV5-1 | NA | TGCGCCAGCAGCTTGGGCTCTATCCAAGAGACCCAGTACTTC | CASSLGSIQETQYF
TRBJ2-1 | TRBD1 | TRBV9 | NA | TGTGCCAGCACCCTACGACAGGGGGCTGGCTACAATGAGCAGTTCTTC | CASTLRQGAGYNEQFF
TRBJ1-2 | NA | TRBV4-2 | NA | TGTGCCAGCAGCCCACGTGGTCTGGCAAGCTATGGCTACACCTTC | CASSPRGLASYGYTF
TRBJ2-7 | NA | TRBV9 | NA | TGTGCCAGCAGCGTAGCTCCTGAAGGCTACGAGCAGTACTTC | CASSVAPEGYEQYF
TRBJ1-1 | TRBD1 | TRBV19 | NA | TGTGCCAGTACGGAGGGGGCGAAGGGAGCTTTCTTT | CASTEGAKGAFF
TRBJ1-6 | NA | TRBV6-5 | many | TGTGCCAGCAGTTACTCGAGCGCCAAATCACCCCTCCACTTT | CASSYSSAKSPLHF
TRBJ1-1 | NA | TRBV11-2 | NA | TGTGCCAGCAGCACTCAGGGGCGAGCTTTCTTT | CASSTQGRAFF
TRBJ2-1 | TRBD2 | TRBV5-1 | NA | TGCGCCAGCAGCTTGGGTAGCGGGGGGCTCAATGAGCAGTTCTTC | CASSLGSGGLNEQFF
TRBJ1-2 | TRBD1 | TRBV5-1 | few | TGCGCCAGCAGATTGGGGGGGACAGCCAACTATGGCTACACCTTC | CASRLGGTANYGYTF
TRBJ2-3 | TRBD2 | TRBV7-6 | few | TGTGCCAGCGTACCTAGCGGGAGCCAAACAGATACGCAGTATTTT | CASVPSGSQTDTQYF
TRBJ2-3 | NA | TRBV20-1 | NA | TGCAGTGCTAGACAGTTGCCAGATACGCAGTATTTT | CSARQLPDTQYF
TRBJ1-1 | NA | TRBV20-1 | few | TGCAGTGCTAGATGGGCAGGGATGAACACTGAAGCTTTCTTT | CSARWAGMNTEAFF
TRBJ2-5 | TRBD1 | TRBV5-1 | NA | TGCGCCAGCATTTACGGGACAGGGACGGGAGAGACCCAGTACTTC | CASIYGTGTGETQYF